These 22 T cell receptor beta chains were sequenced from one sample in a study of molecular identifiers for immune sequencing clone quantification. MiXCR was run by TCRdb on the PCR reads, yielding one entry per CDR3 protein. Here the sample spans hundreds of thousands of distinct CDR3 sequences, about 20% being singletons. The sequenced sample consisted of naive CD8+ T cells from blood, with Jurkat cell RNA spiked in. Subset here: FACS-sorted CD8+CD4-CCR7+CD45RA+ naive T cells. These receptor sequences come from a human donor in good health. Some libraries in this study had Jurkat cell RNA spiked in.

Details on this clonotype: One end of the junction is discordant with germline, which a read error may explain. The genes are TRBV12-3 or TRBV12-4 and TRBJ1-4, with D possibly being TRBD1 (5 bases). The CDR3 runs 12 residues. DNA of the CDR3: TGTGCCAGCAGTGATCAGGGCGAAAGACTGTTTTTT. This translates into CASSDQGERLFF.

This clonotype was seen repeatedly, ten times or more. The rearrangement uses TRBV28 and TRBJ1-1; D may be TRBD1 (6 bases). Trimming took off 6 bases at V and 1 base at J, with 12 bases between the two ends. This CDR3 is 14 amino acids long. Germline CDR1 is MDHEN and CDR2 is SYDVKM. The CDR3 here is CASREQGWNTEAFF. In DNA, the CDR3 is TGTGCCAGCAGAGAACAGGGCTGGAACACTGAAGCTTTCTTT.

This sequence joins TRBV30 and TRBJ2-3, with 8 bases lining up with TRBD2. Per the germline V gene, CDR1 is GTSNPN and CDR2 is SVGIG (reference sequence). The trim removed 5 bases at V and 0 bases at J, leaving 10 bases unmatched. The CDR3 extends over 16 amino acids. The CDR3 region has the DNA TGTGCCTGGGACGGGGGGGCGGTCCCTAGCACAGATACGCAGTATTTT. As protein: CAWDGGAVPSTDTQYF.

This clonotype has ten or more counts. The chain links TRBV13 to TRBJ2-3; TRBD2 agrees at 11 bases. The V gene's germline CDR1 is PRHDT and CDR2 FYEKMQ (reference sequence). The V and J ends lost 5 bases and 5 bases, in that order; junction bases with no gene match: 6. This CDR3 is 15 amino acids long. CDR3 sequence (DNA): TGTGCCAGCAGCCCGACTAGCGGGGCAAAAGATACGCAGTATTTT. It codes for CASSPTSGAKDTQYF.

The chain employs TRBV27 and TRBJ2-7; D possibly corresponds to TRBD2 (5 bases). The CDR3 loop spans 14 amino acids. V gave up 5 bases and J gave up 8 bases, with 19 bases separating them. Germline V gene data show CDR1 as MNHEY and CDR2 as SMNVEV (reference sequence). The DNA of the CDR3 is TGTGCCAGCAGTCCCCTCGAGGGCCAATACAAGCAGTACTTC. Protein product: CASSPLEGQYKQYF.

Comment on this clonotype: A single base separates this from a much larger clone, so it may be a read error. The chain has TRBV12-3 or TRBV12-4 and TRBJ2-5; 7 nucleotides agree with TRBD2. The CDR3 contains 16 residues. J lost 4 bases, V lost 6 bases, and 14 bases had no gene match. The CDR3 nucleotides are TGTGCCAGCAGCCCCCTCGGCAACGCGGGGGTAGAGACCCAGTACTTC. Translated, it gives CASSPLGNAGVETQYF.

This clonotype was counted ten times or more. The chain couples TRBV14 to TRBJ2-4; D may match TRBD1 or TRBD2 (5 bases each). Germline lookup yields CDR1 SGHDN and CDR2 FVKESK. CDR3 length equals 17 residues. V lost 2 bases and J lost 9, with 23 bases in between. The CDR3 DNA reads TGTGCCAGCAGCCAACACCCGGAGGTAGGGACCTGGAGCATTCAGTACTTC. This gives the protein CASSQHPEVGTWSIQYF.

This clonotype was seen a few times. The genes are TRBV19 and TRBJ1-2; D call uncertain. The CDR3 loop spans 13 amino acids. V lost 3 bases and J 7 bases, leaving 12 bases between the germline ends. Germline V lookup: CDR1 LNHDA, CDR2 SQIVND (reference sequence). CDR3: CASSIGWQIGYTF. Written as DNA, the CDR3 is TGTGCCAGTAGTATCGGATGGCAGATTGGCTACACCTTC.

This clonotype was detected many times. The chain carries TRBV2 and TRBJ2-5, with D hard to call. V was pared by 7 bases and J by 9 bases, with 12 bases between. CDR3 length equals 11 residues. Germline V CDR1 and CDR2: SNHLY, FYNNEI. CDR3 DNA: TGTGCCAGCATGGAACAGCCGGCCCAGTACTTC. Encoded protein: CASMEQPAQYF.

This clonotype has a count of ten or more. The CDR3 nucleotides read TGTGCCAGCAGCCTGAGCGTGCTGAGCACTGAAGCTTTCTTT. This translates into CASSLSVLSTEAFF. The rearrangement joins TRBV13 to TRBJ1-1, with D unresolved. Per the germline V gene, CDR1 is PRHDT and CDR2 is FYEKMQ (reference sequence). This CDR3 comprises 14 residues. Deletions cut 5 bases from V and 4 bases from J, with 14 bases between. The full variable domain, in which reference TRBV13 and TRBJ1-1 provide the parts outside the CDR3, is AAGVIQSPRHLIKEKRETATLKCYPIPRHDTVYWYQQGPGQDPQFLISFYEKMQSDKGSIPDRFSAQQFSDYHSELNMSSLELGDSALYFCASSLSVLSTEAFFGQGTRLTVV.

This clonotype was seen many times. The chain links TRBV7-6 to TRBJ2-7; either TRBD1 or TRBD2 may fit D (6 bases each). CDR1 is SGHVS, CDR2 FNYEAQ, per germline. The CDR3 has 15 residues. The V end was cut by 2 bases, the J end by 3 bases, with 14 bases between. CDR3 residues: CASSLNRGQSYEQYF. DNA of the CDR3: TGTGCCAGCAGCTTAAATCGGGGGCAAAGCTACGAGCAGTACTTC.

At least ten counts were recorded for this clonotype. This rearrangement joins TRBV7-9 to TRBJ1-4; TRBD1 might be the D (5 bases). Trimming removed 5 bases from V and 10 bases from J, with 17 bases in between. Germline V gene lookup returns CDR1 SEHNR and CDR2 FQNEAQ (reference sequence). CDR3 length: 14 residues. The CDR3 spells CASSRDGDSGKLFF. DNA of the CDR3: TGTGCCAGCAGCCGGGACGGAGATAGTGGAAAACTGTTTTTT.

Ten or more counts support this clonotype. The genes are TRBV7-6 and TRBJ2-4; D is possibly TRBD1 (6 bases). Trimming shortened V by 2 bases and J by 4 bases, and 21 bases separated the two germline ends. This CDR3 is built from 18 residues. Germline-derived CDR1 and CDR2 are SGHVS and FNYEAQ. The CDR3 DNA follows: TGTGCCAGCAGCTTATCAGGATCGGACCTTGGACAGAAAAACATTCAGTACTTC. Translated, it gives CASSLSGSDLGQKNIQYF.

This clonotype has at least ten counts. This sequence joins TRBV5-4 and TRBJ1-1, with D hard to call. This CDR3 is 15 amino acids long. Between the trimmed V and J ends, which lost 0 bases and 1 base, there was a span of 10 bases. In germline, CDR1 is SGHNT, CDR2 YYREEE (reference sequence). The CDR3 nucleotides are TGTGCCAGCAGCTTGGAGTGGTCAGAGAACACTGAAGCTTTCTTT. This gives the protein CASSLEWSENTEAFF.

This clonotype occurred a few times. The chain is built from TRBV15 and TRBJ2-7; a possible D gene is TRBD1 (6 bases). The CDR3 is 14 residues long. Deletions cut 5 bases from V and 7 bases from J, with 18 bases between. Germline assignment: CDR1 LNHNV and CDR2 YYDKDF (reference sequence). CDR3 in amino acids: CATSEVQGPREQYF. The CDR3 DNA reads TGTGCCACCAGCGAAGTCCAGGGGCCGAGGGAGCAGTACTTC.

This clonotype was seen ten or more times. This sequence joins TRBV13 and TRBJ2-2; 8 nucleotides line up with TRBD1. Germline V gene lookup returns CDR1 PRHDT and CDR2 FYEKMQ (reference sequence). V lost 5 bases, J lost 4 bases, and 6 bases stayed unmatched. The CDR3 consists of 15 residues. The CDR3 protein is CASSPDRASTGELFF. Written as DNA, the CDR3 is TGTGCCAGCAGCCCGGACAGGGCTAGCACCGGGGAGCTGTTTTTT.

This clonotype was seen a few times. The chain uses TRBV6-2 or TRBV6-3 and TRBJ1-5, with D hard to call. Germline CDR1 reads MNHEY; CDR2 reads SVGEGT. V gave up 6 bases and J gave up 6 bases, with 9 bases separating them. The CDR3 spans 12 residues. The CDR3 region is CASSPQAQPQHF. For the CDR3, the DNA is TGTGCCAGCAGCCCTCAGGCTCAGCCCCAGCATTTT.

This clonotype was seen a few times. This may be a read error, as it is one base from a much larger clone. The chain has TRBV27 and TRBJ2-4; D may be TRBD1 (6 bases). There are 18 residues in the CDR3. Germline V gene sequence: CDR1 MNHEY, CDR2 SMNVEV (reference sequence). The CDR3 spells CASSPPLQGGLAENIQYF. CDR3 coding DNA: TGTGCCAGCAGTCCACCTCTACAGGGTGGTCTAGCCGAAAACATTCAGTACTTC.

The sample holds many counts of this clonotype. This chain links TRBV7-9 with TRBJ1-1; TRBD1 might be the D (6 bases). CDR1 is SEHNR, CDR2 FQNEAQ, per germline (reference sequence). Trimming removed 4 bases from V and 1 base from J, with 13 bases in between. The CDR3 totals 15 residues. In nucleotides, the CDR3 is TGTGCCAGCAGCTCCCGGTCGACAGGGAACACTGAAGCTTTCTTT. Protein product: CASSSRSTGNTEAFF.

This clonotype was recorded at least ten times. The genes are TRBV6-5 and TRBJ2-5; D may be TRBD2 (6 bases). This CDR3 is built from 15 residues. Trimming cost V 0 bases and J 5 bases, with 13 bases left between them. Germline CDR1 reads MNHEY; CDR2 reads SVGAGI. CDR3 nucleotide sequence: TGTGCCAGCAGTTACTCCCCGGGAGTACTTGAGACCCAGTACTTC. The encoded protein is CASSYSPGVLETQYF.

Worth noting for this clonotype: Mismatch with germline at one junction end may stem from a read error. DNA of the CDR3: TGTTCCAGCAGTCCTACAGGGTCCGAGCAGTACTTC. Its protein is CSSSPTGSEQYF. The genes are TRBV12-3 or TRBV12-4 and TRBJ2-7, with D maybe TRBD1 (6 bases). The CDR3 is made up of 12 amino acids.

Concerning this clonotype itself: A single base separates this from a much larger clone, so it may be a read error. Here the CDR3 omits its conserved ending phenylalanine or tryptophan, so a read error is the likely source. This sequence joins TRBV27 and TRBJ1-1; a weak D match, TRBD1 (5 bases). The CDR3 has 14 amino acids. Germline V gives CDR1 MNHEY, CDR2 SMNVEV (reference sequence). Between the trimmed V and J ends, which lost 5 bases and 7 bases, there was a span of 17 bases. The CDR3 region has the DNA TGTGCCAGCAGTACCTATTACCGGGACCGTGAAGCTTTCATT. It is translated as CASSTYYRDREAFI.